This T cell receptor (beta chain) was profiled in a study of regulatory T cells in long-lasting Graves disease. Study-level points and caveats: TRBV28, TRBJ1-2 and TRBJ2-5 were favored in persistent disease.

The V gene end was trimmed by 2 bases and the J gene end by 2 bases; junction bases not matched to a gene: 6. CDR1 and CDR2 from the germline V gene are MDHEN and SYDVKM. The CDR3 consists of 15 residues. The sample holds many counts of this clonotype. Its antigen is unidentified. Time point noted: newly diagnosed GD, antithyroid drugs for less than 3 months. PBMC RNA was the source of the TCR library. Researchers made TCR beta libraries by using iRepertoire HTBI primers and running Arm-PCR on CDR3 regions. One entry per CDR3 protein results from TCRdb running MiXCR on the multiplex PCR reads. The sample carries about 320,000 distinct CDR3 sequences, 15% to 20% recorded once.

The clonotype comes from a female donor with Graves disease. The V call is TRBV28, the J call TRBJ2-7; 7 nucleotides line up with TRBD1. Here the sequenced sample was peripheral blood mononuclear cells (PBMCs), taken at new diagnosis, from a patient treated with antithyroid drugs. CDR3 region: CASSLGQDRPYEQYF. The CDR3 DNA is TGTGCCAGCAGTTTAGGACAGGACAGGCCCTACGAGCAGTACTTC.